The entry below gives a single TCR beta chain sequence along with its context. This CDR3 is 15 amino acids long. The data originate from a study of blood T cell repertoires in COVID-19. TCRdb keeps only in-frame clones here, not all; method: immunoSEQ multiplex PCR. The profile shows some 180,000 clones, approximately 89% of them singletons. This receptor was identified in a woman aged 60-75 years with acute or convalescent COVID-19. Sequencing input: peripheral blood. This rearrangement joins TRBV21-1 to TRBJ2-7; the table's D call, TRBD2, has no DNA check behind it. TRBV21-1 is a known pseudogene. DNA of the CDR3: TGTGCCAGCAGCCCCGGCGGAGGGGCCTCCTACGAGCAGTACTTC. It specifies CASSPGGGASYEQYF.